Listed below are T cell receptor beta chains from one sample, sequenced in a study of blood T cell repertoires in COVID-19. Assay: immunoSEQ multiplex PCR; the TCRdb copy retains only in-frame clones and omits some. The sample carries roughly 240,000 clones, 75% to 90% recorded once. What was sequenced was peripheral blood. These receptors all stem from a man aged 60 to 75 who had recovered from COVID-19. The CDR3 runs from the conserved cysteine through the conserved F or W. The order of the fields is V gene, CDR3 length, CDR3 protein.

v_call: TRBV5-4
cdr3_length: 18
cdr3_aa: CASTDGAGGQGRAYEQYF

v_call: TRBV6-1
cdr3_length: 13
cdr3_aa: CASRGTGYTEAFF

v_call: TRBV29-1
cdr3_length: 14
cdr3_aa: CSVETPTGSYGYTF

v_call: TRBV12-5
cdr3_length: 17
cdr3_aa: CASGLARGGVGGAEAFF

v_call: TRBV9
cdr3_length: 15
cdr3_aa: CASSPGLAGASEQFF

v_call: TRBV7-9
cdr3_length: 16
cdr3_aa: CASSLAQWSSYNEQFF

v_call: TRBV27
cdr3_length: 15
cdr3_aa: CASSPGQPGANVLTF

v_call: TRBV6-2/TRBV6-3
cdr3_length: 15
cdr3_aa: CASSPGTRPGGELFF

v_call: TRBV18
cdr3_length: 12
cdr3_aa: CASSQRDSEAFF

v_call: TRBV12-5
cdr3_length: 17
cdr3_aa: CASGSTSPGLAEYEQYF

v_call: TRBV7-2
cdr3_length: 16
cdr3_aa: CASSLSGTGVSSPLHF

v_call: TRBV6-5
cdr3_length: 13
cdr3_aa: CASSPGQGPGYTF

v_call: TRBV25-1
cdr3_length: 13
cdr3_aa: CASSRTEQETQYF

v_call: TRBV6-1
cdr3_length: 16
cdr3_aa: CASSEFETGALTPQHF

v_call: TRBV12-3/TRBV12-4
cdr3_length: 12
cdr3_aa: CASSLRGREQFF

v_call: TRBV3-1/TRBV3-2
cdr3_length: 14
cdr3_aa: CASSRGGARNEQFF

v_call: TRBV4-1
cdr3_length: 17
cdr3_aa: CASSQELRLAIYNEQFF

v_call: TRBV3-1/TRBV3-2
cdr3_length: 17
cdr3_aa: CASSQDLTSGRFETQYF

v_call: TRBV7-2
cdr3_length: 15
cdr3_aa: CASSLGSGNTGELFF